This T cell receptor beta chain was obtained from a study of shared clonotypes between healthy human individuals. The wider study: In total, the donors were a couple of women and a few men aged 18 to 49. There were three CD4 naive, three CD4 memory, two CD8 naive and one CD8 memory plates per donor. Findings and limits, study-wide: Naive CD4 clonotypes were shared across several donors at approximately 5.3%.

The donors were adults (healthy and HIV-negative) with no recent acute infections or vaccinations. Assay used: immunoSEQ multiplex PCR; TCRdb lists only in-frame clones, some missing. Of hundreds of thousands of clones in the sample, approximately 79% are singletons; the top ten hold roughly 1.7%. CDR3 length: 15 amino acids. Germline V gene data show CDR1 as SGDLS and CDR2 as YYNGEE. V was cut by 0 bases and J by 9 bases, with 16 bases left in between. As to this clone: Its antigen is as yet unknown.

This TCR was recovered from a woman aged 25 to 45 in good health. The sequenced material came from memory CD4+ T cells sorted from blood. Described subset: CD45RA-negative fraction. The rearrangement uses TRBV9 and TRBJ2-1; D is perhaps TRBD1 (5 bases). Here the CDR3 DNA reads TGTGCCAGCAGCGTAGGGGTAGGGGAAAGGGGTGAGCAGTTCTTC. Amino acid sequence: CASSVGVGERGEQFF.